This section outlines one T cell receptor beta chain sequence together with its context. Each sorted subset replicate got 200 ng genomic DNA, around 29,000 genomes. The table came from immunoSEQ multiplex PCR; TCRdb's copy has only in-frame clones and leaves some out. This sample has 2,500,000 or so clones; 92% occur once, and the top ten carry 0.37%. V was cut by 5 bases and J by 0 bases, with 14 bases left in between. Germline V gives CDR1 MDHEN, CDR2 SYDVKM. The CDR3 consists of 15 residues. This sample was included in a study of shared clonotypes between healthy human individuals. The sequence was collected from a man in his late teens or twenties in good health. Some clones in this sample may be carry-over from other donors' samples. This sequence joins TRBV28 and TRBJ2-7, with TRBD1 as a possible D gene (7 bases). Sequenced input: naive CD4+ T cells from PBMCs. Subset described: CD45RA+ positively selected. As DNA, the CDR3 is TGTGCCAGCAGTGCGGGGACAGACCTCTCCTACGAGCAGTACTTC. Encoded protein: CASSAGTDLSYEQYF.